This TCR beta chain came from a study of shared clonotypes between healthy human individuals. Study observations and caveats: Naive CD4 clonotypes overlapped across a few donors at 4.5% to 5.5%.

This clone showed up just once. Its specificity is not known. The sample carries other DNA sequences with the same CDR3. The CDR3 contains 13 residues. Germline lookup yields CDR1 LNHNV and CDR2 YYDKDF (reference sequence). The V gene lost 1 base and the J gene lost 4 bases, with 5 bases spanning the gap. This was a deep-level run. TCRdb's table, derived via immunoSEQ multiplex PCR, lists solely in-frame clones and lacks some. In the table there are over a million clones, about 98.5% of which are singletons. Sequencing was done on a sample of naive CD4+ T cells sorted from blood. The subset: CD45RA+ positively selected. The receptor was derived from a young man in good health. The rearrangement joins TRBV15 to TRBJ1-3; no firm D call. This CDR3 reads CATSRARGNTIYF. In DNA form, the CDR3 reads TGTGCCACCAGCAGAGCTAGGGGAAACACCATATATTTT.